The 7 T cell receptor beta chains given below trace back to one sample, sequenced in a study of T cell changes during pregnancy in multiple sclerosis. Produced via immunoSEQ multiplex PCR; TCRdb's table is partial and in-frame only. The table includes approximately 9,000 clones, around 80% detected once. The sequencing used CD8+ T cells from peripheral blood mononuclear cells, collected in the third trimester of pregnancy. Receptor source: a female donor in good health, enrolled as a control in a pregnancy study.

The chain employs TRBV2 and TRBJ1-2; 8 bases fit TRBD1. V shed 6 bases, J shed 4 bases, and the junction held 16 bases outside the gene matches. Per germline, CDR1 SNHLY and CDR2 FYNNEI. The CDR3 runs 17 residues. The CDR3 protein is CASRETLGQGLVYGYTF. The CDR3, as DNA: TGTGCCAGCAGAGAGACCCTAGGACAGGGCTTAGTCTATGGCTACACCTTC.

V usage is TRBV9 and J usage is TRBJ2-3; TRBD2 aligns across 8 bases. V gave up 4 bases and J gave up 6 bases; unmatched junction bases: 10. This CDR3 region has 15 residues. Germline CDR1 reads SGDLS; CDR2 reads YYNGEE. As DNA, the CDR3 is TGTGCCAGCAGCTCCTACGGGACTAGTGGGGATACGCAGTATTTT. Amino acid sequence: CASSSYGTSGDTQYF.

The rearrangement links TRBV19 to TRBJ1-5; no definite D call. V lost 3 bases, J lost 4 bases, and 7 bases lay in between. The germline V gene encodes CDR1 LNHDA and CDR2 SQIVND (reference sequence). This CDR3 has 13 amino acids. The CDR3 DNA is TGTGCCAGTAGTATCTTAGAGAATCAGCCCCAGCATTTT. The encoded protein is CASSILENQPQHF.

The chain has TRBV19 and TRBJ1-5; a weak D match, TRBD1 (6 bases). The V end lost 1 base, the J end lost 6 bases, and 13 bases lay between the germline ends. The CDR3 has 15 amino acids. CDR1 is LNHDA and CDR2 is SQIVND in the germline V gene (reference sequence). Here the CDR3 reads CASSIGAGAVQPQHF. CDR3 bases: TGTGCCAGTAGTATAGGGGCAGGGGCGGTTCAGCCCCAGCATTTT.

The rearrangement joins TRBV11-2 to TRBJ2-4, with D unresolved. Trimming removed 1 base at V and 0 bases at J, with 13 bases between. Per germline, CDR1 SGHAT and CDR2 FQNNGV. This CDR3 region has 17 residues. This CDR3 is CASSLALPLIAKNIQYF. The CDR3 DNA is TGTGCCAGCAGCTTAGCCCTCCCTTTAATAGCCAAAAACATTCAGTACTTC.

The chain combines TRBV6-1 with TRBJ1-6; 9 bases match TRBD1. The ends lost 7 bases at V and 6 bases at J; junction bases unmatched: 7. The CDR3 spans 15 residues. Germline V lookup: CDR1 MNHNS, CDR2 SASEGT. CDR3 amino acids: CASNIQGASNSPLHF. DNA of the CDR3: TGTGCCAGCAATATACAGGGGGCGAGTAATTCACCCCTCCACTTT.

The chain has TRBV30 and TRBJ1-4, with 10 positions matching TRBD1. Germline V CDR1 and CDR2: GTSNPN, SVGIG (reference sequence). V gave up 2 bases and J gave up 8 bases; unmatched junction bases: 5. The CDR3 runs to 14 residues. CDR3 DNA sequence: TGTGCCTGGAGTTCCGGGACAGGGGCCGAAAAACTGTTTTTT. Protein: CAWSSGTGAEKLFF.